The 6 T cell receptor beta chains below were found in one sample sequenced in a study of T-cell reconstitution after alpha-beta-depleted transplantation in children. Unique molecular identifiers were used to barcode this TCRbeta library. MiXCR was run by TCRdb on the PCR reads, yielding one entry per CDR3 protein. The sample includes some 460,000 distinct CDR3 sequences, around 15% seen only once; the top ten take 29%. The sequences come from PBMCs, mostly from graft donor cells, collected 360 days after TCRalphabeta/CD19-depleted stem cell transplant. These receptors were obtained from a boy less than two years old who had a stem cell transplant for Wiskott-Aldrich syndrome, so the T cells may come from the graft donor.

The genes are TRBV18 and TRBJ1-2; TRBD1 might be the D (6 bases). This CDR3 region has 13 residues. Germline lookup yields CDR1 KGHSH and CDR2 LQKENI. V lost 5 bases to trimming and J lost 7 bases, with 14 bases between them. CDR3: CASSSDSSRGYTF. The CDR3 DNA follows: TGTGCCAGCTCATCGGACAGCAGTCGTGGCTACACCTTC.

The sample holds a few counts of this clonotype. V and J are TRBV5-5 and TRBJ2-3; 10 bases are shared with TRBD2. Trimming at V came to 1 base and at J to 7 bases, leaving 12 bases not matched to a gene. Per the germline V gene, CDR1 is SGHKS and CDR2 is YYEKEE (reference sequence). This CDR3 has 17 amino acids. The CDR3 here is CASSLSSGSLPGNTQYF. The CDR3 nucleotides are TGTGCCAGCAGCTTGTCTAGCGGGAGCCTACCCGGGAATACGCAGTATTTT.

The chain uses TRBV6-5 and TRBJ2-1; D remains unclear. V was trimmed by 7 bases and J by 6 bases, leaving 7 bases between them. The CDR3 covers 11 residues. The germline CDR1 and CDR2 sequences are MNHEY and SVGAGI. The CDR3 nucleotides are TGTGCCAGCAAAAGAGGCAATGAGCAGTTCTTC. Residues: CASKRGNEQFF.

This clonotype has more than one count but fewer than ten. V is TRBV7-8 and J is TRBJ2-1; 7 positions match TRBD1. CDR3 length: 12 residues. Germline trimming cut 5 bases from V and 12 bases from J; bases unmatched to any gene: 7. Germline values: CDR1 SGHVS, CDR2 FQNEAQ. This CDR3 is CASSATGQGQFF. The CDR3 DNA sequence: TGTGCCAGCAGCGCGACAGGGCAGGGGCAGTTCTTC.

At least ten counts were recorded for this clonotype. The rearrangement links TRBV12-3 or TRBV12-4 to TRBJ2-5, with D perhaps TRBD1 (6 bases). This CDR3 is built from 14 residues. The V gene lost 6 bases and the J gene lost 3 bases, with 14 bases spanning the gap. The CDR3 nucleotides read TGTGCCAGCAGCGACAGGACTGGGGAAGAGACCCAGTACTTC. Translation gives CASSDRTGEETQYF.

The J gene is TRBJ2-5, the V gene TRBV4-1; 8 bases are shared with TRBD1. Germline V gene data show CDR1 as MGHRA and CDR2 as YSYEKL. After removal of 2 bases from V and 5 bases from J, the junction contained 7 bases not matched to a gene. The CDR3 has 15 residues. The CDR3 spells CASSQTGQGEETQYF. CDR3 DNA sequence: TGCGCCAGCAGCCAAACAGGACAGGGAGAGGAGACCCAGTACTTC.